These 19 T cell receptor beta chains share one sample of origin, sequenced in a study of T cells in Graves' hyperthyroidism and ophthalmopathy. What was amplified from RNA transcripts were TCR beta CDR3 regions. When the TCR CDR3 underwent first-round RT-PCR, the HTBI primer set was used. One entry per CDR3 protein, called by TCRdb with MiXCR from the multiplex PCR reads. Seen here are 640,000 or so distinct CDR3 sequences, 13% to 15% observed once, and the top ten hold roughly 6.9%. Sequences were obtained from blood. All receptors derive from a woman between 18 and 29 years old with Graves' ophthalmopathy.

This clonotype was observed many times. The rearrangement uses TRBV6-1 and TRBJ2-3; 7 bases are shared with TRBD1. Trimming at V came to 3 bases and at J to 3 bases, leaving 3 bases not matched to a gene. CDR3 size: 14 residues. In germline, CDR1 is MNHNS, CDR2 SASEGT. The CDR3: CASSERQGTDTQYF. In nucleotides, the CDR3 is TGTGCCAGCAGTGAGCGACAGGGTACAGATACGCAGTATTTT.

This clonotype occurred a few times. V is TRBV6-5 and J is TRBJ2-3; 8 nucleotides align to TRBD1. Germline CDR1 reads MNHEY; CDR2 reads SVGAGI. V shed 4 bases, J shed 5 bases, and the junction held 8 bases outside the gene matches. The CDR3 length is 15 residues. Here the CDR3 DNA reads TGTGCCAGCAGTTCAGGGGGCGCGGCCCAAGATACGCAGTATTTT. Translation: CASSSGGAAQDTQYF.

This clonotype has a count of ten or more. The DNA of the CDR3 is TGTGCCAGCAGTCCAACTAGTACAGATACGCAGTATTTT. Amino acids: CASSPTSTDTQYF. The chain combines TRBV7-2 with TRBJ2-3, with D possibly matching TRBD2 (5 bases). The germline V and J ends were trimmed by 6 bases and 3 bases, with 10 bases remaining between them. CDR3 length equals 13 residues. The germline V gene has CDR1 SGHTA and CDR2 FQGNSA.

The table lists this clonotype with many counts. DNA for the CDR3: TGTGCCAGCAGCACCCAGGGGGCCGGGGAGCTGTTTTTT. It encodes CASSTQGAGELFF. The chain is built from TRBV7-9 and TRBJ2-2; 7 bases map to TRBD1. The J segment lost 6 bases and the V segment lost 5 bases, leaving 3 bases of the junction unmatched. CDR1 is SEHNR, CDR2 FQNEAQ, per germline (reference sequence). The CDR3 is 13 residues long.

This clonotype was seen a handful of times. V usage is TRBV6-9 and J usage is TRBJ2-4, with 7 positions matching TRBD1. This CDR3 is 14 amino acids long. In germline, CDR1 is MNHGY, CDR2 SVAAGI. J lost 7 bases, V lost 0 bases, and 3 bases had no gene match. CDR3 coding DNA: TGTGCCAGCAGTTATTCGACAGGGATGAACATTCAGTACTTC. Protein: CASSYSTGMNIQYF.

J is TRBJ2-7 and V is TRBV29-1; TRBD1 might be the D (6 bases). The CDR3 spans 14 residues. With 4 bases removed from V and 4 bases from J, the gap between germline ends came to 17 bases. Germline loops: CDR1 SQVTM, CDR2 ANQGSEA. The CDR3 DNA is TGCAGCGTTGTTTCAGGGGTCCTCGGGTACGAGCAGTACTTC. Translated, it gives CSVVSGVLGYEQYF.

The chain links TRBV20-1 to TRBJ2-7; 8 bases agree with TRBD1. The CDR3 covers 14 residues. V lost 6 bases to trimming and J lost 7 bases; unmatched junction nucleotides: 14. Per the germline V gene, CDR1 is DFQATT and CDR2 is SNEGSKA (reference sequence). CDR3 DNA: TGCAGTGCGATAGGGACAGGCGGGCCATTAGAGCAGTACTTC. This codes for CSAIGTGGPLEQYF.

This clonotype has a count of ten or more. J is TRBJ1-6 and V is TRBV2, with D uncertain. This CDR3 spans 17 amino acids. CDR1 SNHLY and CDR2 FYNNEI come from the germline V gene. Trimming removed 3 bases from V and 0 bases from J, with 12 bases in between. The CDR3 is CASSDRLGSSYNSPLHF. The CDR3, as DNA: TGTGCCAGCAGTGACCGCCTAGGGAGCTCCTATAATTCACCCCTCCACTTT.

This clonotype was counted a few times. The rearrangement joins TRBV6-1 to TRBJ2-7; 10 bases match TRBD2. Trimming took 8 bases from V and 2 from J; bases not matched to a gene: 9. CDR1 and CDR2 from the germline V gene are MNHNS and SASEGT. This CDR3 spans 15 amino acids. The CDR3 DNA is TGTGCCAGCTCCCTAGCGGGAGTATTACCCTACGAGCAGTACTTC. Protein product: CASSLAGVLPYEQYF.

A remark on this clonotype: This clone may be a read error of a much larger clone one base away. CDR3 sequence: CAGSRNNRDRDYGYTF. The DNA of the CDR3 is TGTGCCGGCAGCCGAAACAACCGGGACAGGGACTATGGCTACACCTTC. The chain carries TRBV6-1 and TRBJ1-2; 9 positions agree with TRBD1. Germline CDR1 and CDR2: MNHNS and SASEGT. The CDR3 extends over 16 amino acids.

The chain links TRBV28 to TRBJ1-2, with D possibly being TRBD1 (6 bases). The CDR3 is 12 amino acids. CDR1 is MDHEN and CDR2 is SYDVKM in the germline V gene. Trimming removed 8 bases from V and 6 bases from J, with 13 bases in between. CDR3 sequence reads: CASQGIGDGYTF. As DNA, the CDR3 is TGTGCCAGCCAGGGGATTGGAGATGGCTACACCTTC.

This CDR3 is CASSNPSRGFRFEAFF. Here the CDR3 DNA reads TGTGCCAGCAGCAACCCCTCAAGGGGTTTTCGGTTTGAAGCTTTCTTT. The chain has TRBV3-1 and TRBJ1-1; D may be TRBD1 (5 bases). This CDR3 has 16 amino acids. Germline CDR1 LGHDT, CDR2 YNNKEL (reference sequence). Trimming pared 5 bases from V and 7 bases from J, leaving 23 bases between.

This clonotype was picked up a small number of times. V is TRBV7-9 and J is TRBJ2-2; D is unclear. V lost 2 bases and J lost 4, with 11 bases in between. The CDR3 runs 15 residues. CDR1 and CDR2 from the germline V gene are SEHNR and FQNEAQ (reference sequence). The CDR3 region is CASSLRSRTTGELFF. DNA for the CDR3: TGTGCCAGCAGCTTACGTTCTCGTACCACCGGGGAGCTGTTTTTT.

The DNA of the CDR3 is TGCGCCAGCAGCTGGATGGGGGAAGGGACTGAAGCTTTCTTT. The encoded protein is CASSWMGEGTEAFF. The V and J genes are TRBV5-1 and TRBJ1-1; the D gene is possibly TRBD1 (5 bases). Trimming removed 3 bases at V and 5 bases at J, with 14 bases between. The CDR3 has 14 residues. Germline V gene sequence: CDR1 SGHRS, CDR2 YFSETQ.

This clonotype was counted between two and nine times. V gene TRBV6-2 or TRBV6-3 combines with J gene TRBJ2-3; D possibly corresponds to TRBD2 (5 bases). CDR1 is MNHEY, CDR2 SVGEGT, per germline. CDR3 length: 14 amino acids. The V and J ends lost 7 bases and 4 bases respectively, with 15 bases between them. CDR3 nucleotides: TGTGCCAGCACCGTACCCCCCGGGGCAGATACGCAGTATTTT. Its translation: CASTVPPGADTQYF.

The V and J genes are TRBV19 and TRBJ2-1; TRBD2 aligns across 14 bases. CDR3 length equals 16 residues. Germline V gene sequence: CDR1 LNHDA, CDR2 SQIVND (reference sequence). After removal of 4 bases from V and 7 bases from J, the junction contained 6 bases not matched to a gene. The CDR3 sequence is CASSRAGLAGVNEQFF. Here the CDR3 DNA reads TGTGCCAGTAGTAGAGCGGGACTAGCGGGAGTTAATGAGCAGTTCTTC.

The CDR3 bases are TGCAGTGCTAGGTCGGAGTGGGTTAGGCCAGGGGGAGAGACCCAGTACTTC. Protein: CSARSEWVRPGGETQYF. The chain is built from TRBV20-1 and TRBJ2-5; 7 bases are shared with TRBD1. Looked up from germline, CDR1 is DFQATT and CDR2 is SNEGSKA (reference sequence). The CDR3 length is 17 residues. V gave up 3 bases and J gave up 4 bases; unmatched junction bases: 17.

V and J are TRBV15 and TRBJ1-5; maybe TRBD1 (6 bases). The CDR3 is 13 residues long. Germline loops: CDR1 LNHNV, CDR2 YYDKDF (reference sequence). V was trimmed by 5 bases and J by 5 bases, leaving 10 bases between them. The CDR3 bases are TGTGCCACCAGCGGCGACAGGTATCAGCCCCAGCATTTT. This translates into CATSGDRYQPQHF.

V usage is TRBV19 and J usage is TRBJ2-7; D possibly corresponds to TRBD1 (6 bases). Germline CDR1 LNHDA, CDR2 SQIVND (reference sequence). The CDR3 is 15 amino acids. Trimming left V 5 bases short and J 3 bases short, with 17 bases between. The CDR3 sequence is CASSPSLDRFYEQYF. CDR3 nucleotides: TGTGCCAGTAGTCCCTCTTTGGACAGATTCTACGAGCAGTACTTC.